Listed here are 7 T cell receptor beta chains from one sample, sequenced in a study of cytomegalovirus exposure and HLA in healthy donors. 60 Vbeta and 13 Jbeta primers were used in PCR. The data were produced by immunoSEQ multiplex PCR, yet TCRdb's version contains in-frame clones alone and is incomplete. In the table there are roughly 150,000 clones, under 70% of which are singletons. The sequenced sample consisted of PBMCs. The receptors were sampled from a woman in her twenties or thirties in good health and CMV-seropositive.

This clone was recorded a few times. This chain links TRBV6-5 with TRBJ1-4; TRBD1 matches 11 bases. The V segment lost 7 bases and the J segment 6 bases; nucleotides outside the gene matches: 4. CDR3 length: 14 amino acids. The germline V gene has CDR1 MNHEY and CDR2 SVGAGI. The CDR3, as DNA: TGTGCCAGCACGGAGGGACAGGGGGATGAAAAACTGTTTTTT. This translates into CASTEGQGDEKLFF.

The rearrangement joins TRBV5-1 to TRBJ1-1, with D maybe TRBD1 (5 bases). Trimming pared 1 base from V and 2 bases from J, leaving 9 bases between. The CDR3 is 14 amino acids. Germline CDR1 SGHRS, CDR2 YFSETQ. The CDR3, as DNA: TGCGCCAGCAGCTTGCAGGGCGCAAACACTGAAGCTTTCTTT. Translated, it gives CASSLQGANTEAFF.

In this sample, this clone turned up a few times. The CDR3 sequence is CASSRRGYSGNTIYF. CDR3 bases: TGTGCCAGCAGTCGCAGGGGTTACTCTGGAAACACCATATATTTT. V and J are TRBV6-5 and TRBJ1-3, with D possibly being TRBD1 (6 bases). The germline V gene encodes CDR1 MNHEY and CDR2 SVGAGI. Trimming shortened V by 5 bases and J by 0 bases, and 11 bases separated the two germline ends. The CDR3 is 15 residues long.

CDR3 DNA: TGTGCCAGCAGCCCGACGGGGACAGGTGCGGAAGAGCCCCAGCATTTT. Translated: CASSPTGTGAEEPQHF. The chain recombines TRBV2 with TRBJ1-5; TRBD1 matches 8 bases. Unmatched junction bases numbered 15, after V lost 6 bases and J lost 8 bases. CDR3 length equals 16 residues. Germline V CDR1 and CDR2: SNHLY, FYNNEI.

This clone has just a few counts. CDR3 in amino acids: CASSPTGGGELFF. The CDR3 nucleotides are TGTGCCAGCTCACCGACAGGGGGCGGGGAGCTGTTTTTT. The chain carries TRBV18 and TRBJ2-2; TRBD1 matches 9 bases. With 3 bases clipped from V and 7 bases from J, the junction kept 0 bases outside the gene matches. This CDR3 contains 13 residues. CDR1 is KGHSH, CDR2 LQKENI, per germline.

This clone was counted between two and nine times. The CDR3: CASRVSGQGSPQHF. The CDR3 DNA reads TGTGCCAGCAGAGTTTCAGGACAGGGGTCCCCCCAGCATTTT. The J gene is TRBJ1-5, the V gene TRBV2; 9 positions match TRBD1. This CDR3 region has 14 residues. Trimming took 6 bases from V and 10 from J; bases not matched to a gene: 10. Germline assignment: CDR1 SNHLY and CDR2 FYNNEI. Full variable domain (rest looked up from reference TRBV2 and TRBJ1-5): EPEVTQTPSHQVTQMGQEVILRCVPISNHLYFYWYRQILGQKVEFLVSFYNNEISEKSEIFDDQFSVERPDGSNFTLKIRSTKLEDSAMYFCASRVSGQGSPQHFGDGTRLSIL.

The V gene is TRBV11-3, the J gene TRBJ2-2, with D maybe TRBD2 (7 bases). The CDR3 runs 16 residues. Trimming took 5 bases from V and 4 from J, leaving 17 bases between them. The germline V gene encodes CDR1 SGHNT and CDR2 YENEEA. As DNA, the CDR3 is TGTGCCAGCAGCCAGGGGCTAGCGGAAAGCACCGGGGAGCTGTTTTTT. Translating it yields CASSQGLAESTGELFF.